Presented here are 31 T cell receptor beta chains from one specimen sequenced in a study of human T cells and chemical hapten exposure. From the RACE reads, TCRdb called clonotypes with MiXCR, one entry per CDR3 protein. Among about 60,000 distinct CDR3 sequences listed, 9.3% were seen once. Time point specified: patch test 1, 2 weeks after DPC sensitization. Described treatment: therapeutic diphenylcyclopropenone sensitization with weekly scalp DPC. The sample consisted of whole blood, taken in connection with sensitization to the hapten diphenylcyclopropenone (DPC). These receptors were collected from a woman aged 40-49 years with alopecia areata. Some clones in this sample may be carry-over from other donors' samples.

This chain links TRBV12-3 or TRBV12-4 with TRBJ2-7; maybe TRBD1 (5 bases). There are 13 residues in the CDR3. Trimming removed 6 bases from V and 2 bases from J, with 11 bases in between. The CDR3, as DNA: TGTGCCAGCAGGGCGACGGACACCTACGAGCAGTACTTC. Protein sequence: CASRATDTYEQYF.

This clonotype was detected many times. The rearrangement uses TRBV29-1 and TRBJ2-5; TRBD1 agrees at 8 bases. Trimming took 6 bases from V and 2 from J; bases not matched to a gene: 8. From germline, CDR1 is SQVTM and CDR2 ANQGSEA. The CDR3 runs to 14 residues. CDR3: CSVTERTGQETQYF. DNA for the CDR3: TGCAGCGTGACCGAGCGGACAGGGCAAGAGACCCAGTACTTC.

This clonotype was seen repeatedly, ten times or more. The rearrangement joins TRBV28 to TRBJ2-7; TRBD2 might be the D (5 bases). V lost 8 bases, J lost 1 base, and 6 bases lay in between. From germline, CDR1 is MDHEN and CDR2 SYDVKM. The CDR3 has 11 amino acids. The CDR3 loop reads CASGLSYEQYF. In nucleotides, the CDR3 is TGTGCCAGCGGACTTTCCTACGAGCAGTACTTC.

This clonotype occurred a few times. This chain connects TRBV20-1 to TRBJ2-3; D unresolved. Germline V gene sequence: CDR1 DFQATT, CDR2 SNEGSKA (reference sequence). Trimming stripped 0 bases from V and 5 bases from J, with 15 bases between. The CDR3 length is 15 residues. In DNA, the CDR3 is TGCAGTGCTAGAGATTCCCTTGACTGGGTAGATACGCAGTATTTT. This gives the protein CSARDSLDWVDTQYF.

This clonotype was found many times. This rearrangement joins TRBV5-4 to TRBJ2-3, with a weak D call TRBD2 (5 bases). The CDR3 sequence is 15 residues long. The V gene's germline CDR1 is SGHNT and CDR2 YYREEE (reference sequence). Trimming took off 1 base at V and 4 bases at J, with 13 bases between the two ends. The CDR3 sequence is CASSLRASSADTQYF. DNA for the CDR3: TGTGCCAGCAGCTTGCGGGCTAGCAGTGCAGATACGCAGTATTTT.

This clonotype appeared many times. This chain links TRBV9 with TRBJ1-3, with D uncertain. Germline V gene lookup returns CDR1 SGDLS and CDR2 YYNGEE. This CDR3 spans 16 amino acids. The ends were cut back, 0 bases at V and 0 bases at J, with 10 bases in the middle. CDR3 in amino acids: CASSVVGDSSGNTIYF. DNA for the CDR3: TGTGCCAGCAGCGTAGTTGGGGATTCCTCTGGAAACACCATATATTTT.

This clonotype was seen more than once but under ten times. The V and J genes are TRBV7-9 and TRBJ1-2, with D tentatively TRBD1 (5 bases). The CDR3 contains 12 residues. The germline V gene has CDR1 SEHNR and CDR2 FQNEAQ (reference sequence). V lost 4 bases, J lost 8 bases, and 11 bases lay in between. This CDR3 is CASSWRDVGYTF. CDR3 DNA sequence: TGTGCCAGCAGCTGGCGGGACGTAGGCTACACCTTC.

At least ten counts were recorded for this clonotype. This sequence joins TRBV11-2 and TRBJ2-5, with D unresolved. The CDR3 has 15 amino acids. Per the germline V gene, CDR1 is SGHAT and CDR2 is FQNNGV. Trimming removed 6 bases at V and 1 base at J, with 15 bases between. The CDR3 nucleotides are TGTGCCAGCAGTTATGTCAGGCTCGCCCAAGAGACCCAGTACTTC. It yields the protein CASSYVRLAQETQYF. Looking up the rest from reference TRBV11-2 and TRBJ2-5 gives the full variable domain: EAGVAQSPRYKIIEKRQSVAFWCNPISGHATLYWYQQILGQGPKLLIQFQNNGVVDDSQLPKDRFSAERLKGVDSTLKIQPAKLEDSAVYLCASSYVRLAQETQYFGPGTRLLVL.

In this sample, this clonotype turned up a few times. The CDR3 region has the DNA TGCAGTGCTGGTTCCGCCGGGCCAAGCACAGATACGCAGTATTTT. Protein product: CSAGSAGPSTDTQYF. The rearrangement uses TRBV20-1 and TRBJ2-3; D is unclear. The germline CDR1 and CDR2 sequences are DFQATT and SNEGSKA (reference sequence). V dropped 5 bases and J dropped 0 bases, with 15 bases sitting between them. The CDR3 runs to 15 residues.

This clonotype was detected ten times or more. The V gene is TRBV3-1, the J gene TRBJ1-3, with D uncertain. Germline values: CDR1 LGHDT, CDR2 YNNKEL (reference sequence). The CDR3 has 15 amino acids. Trimming pared 6 bases from V and 0 bases from J, leaving 12 bases between. In nucleotides, the CDR3 is TGTGCCAGCAGTCGGAATTGGGGCTCTGGAAACACCATATATTTT. Translated: CASSRNWGSGNTIYF.

This clonotype was seen many times. This sequence joins TRBV9 and TRBJ2-5; D unresolved. Trimming left V 6 bases short and J 1 base short, with 10 bases between. The CDR3 contains 13 residues. Germline V CDR1 and CDR2: SGDLS, YYNGEE. CDR3 nucleotide sequence: TGTGCCAGCACCGACGACGTCCAAGAGACCCAGTACTTC. Its translation: CASTDDVQETQYF.

The rearrangement links TRBV2 to TRBJ2-1; tentatively, D is TRBD1 (6 bases). The CDR3 consists of 14 residues. Germline CDR1 and CDR2: SNHLY and FYNNEI. Trimming took 8 bases from V and 0 from J, leaving 11 bases between them. The CDR3 spells CASLQDSSYNEQFF. In DNA, the CDR3 is TGTGCCAGCTTGCAGGACAGCTCCTACAATGAGCAGTTCTTC.

J is TRBJ2-5 and V is TRBV27, with unresolved D. V lost 2 bases and J lost 3, with 16 bases in between. The CDR3 loop spans 16 amino acids. CDR1 and CDR2 (germline): MNHEY, SMNVEV (reference sequence). This CDR3 is CASSLRQAITKETQYF. The DNA of the CDR3 is TGTGCCAGCAGTTTACGGCAGGCGATAACTAAAGAGACCCAGTACTTC.

This clonotype was detected only a few times. This sequence joins TRBV7-8 and TRBJ2-6, with D possibly matching TRBD2 (6 bases). The CDR3 extends over 16 amino acids. V shed 1 base and J shed 2 bases, with 9 bases lying between them. Per the germline V gene, CDR1 is SGHVS and CDR2 is FQNEAQ. The chain's CDR3 is CASSLDGEAGANVLTF. DNA for the CDR3: TGTGCCAGCAGCTTAGACGGGGAGGCTGGGGCCAACGTCCTGACTTTC.

At least ten counts were recorded for this clonotype. This sequence joins TRBV7-9 and TRBJ2-5; a possible D gene is TRBD1 (6 bases). V was trimmed by 2 bases and J by 5 bases, leaving 12 bases between them. Germline CDR1 is SEHNR and CDR2 is FQNEAQ (reference sequence). The CDR3 has 14 amino acids. The CDR3 sequence: CASSLSGTIETQYF. CDR3 DNA sequence: TGTGCCAGCAGCTTAAGTGGGACAATCGAGACCCAGTACTTC.

This clonotype has just a few counts. The CDR3 nucleotides read TGTGCCAGCAGTTACTCGAGCGGGGGGCAAGAGACCCAGTACTTC. This encodes CASSYSSGGQETQYF. The V call is TRBV6-5, the J call TRBJ2-5, with TRBD2 matching over 9 bases. Per germline, CDR1 MNHEY and CDR2 SVGAGI. J gave up 2 bases and V 0 bases, and 1 base lay outside the gene matches. The CDR3 is made up of 15 amino acids.

This clonotype showed up just a few times. The chain links TRBV9 to TRBJ2-1; tentatively, D is TRBD1 (7 bases). The CDR3 consists of 15 residues. The ends were cut back, 6 bases at V and 0 bases at J, with 13 bases in the middle. The germline gives CDR1 SGDLS, CDR2 YYNGEE. The CDR3 coding sequence is TGTGCCAGCAACGCCAGGGGGGACTCCTACAATGAGCAGTTCTTC. Its protein is CASNARGDSYNEQFF. Full variable domain (remainder filled in from reference TRBV9 and TRBJ2-1): DSGVTQTPKHLITATGQRVTLRCSPRSGDLSVYWYQQSLDQGLQFLIQYYNGEERAKGNILERFSAQQFPDLHSELNLSSLELGDSALYFCASNARGDSYNEQFFGPGTRLTVL.

This chain joins TRBV29-1 and TRBJ1-2; TRBD1 matches 7 bases. In germline, CDR1 is SQVTM, CDR2 ANQGSEA. Unmatched junction bases numbered 5, after V lost 6 bases and J lost 4 bases. The CDR3 extends over 12 amino acids. The CDR3: CSVVTGTYGYTF. The CDR3, as DNA: TGCAGCGTGGTGACAGGGACCTATGGCTACACCTTC.

This clonotype was picked up a small number of times. The V gene is TRBV7-2, the J gene TRBJ2-2, with unresolved D. The CDR3 totals 12 residues. Per germline, CDR1 SGHTA and CDR2 FQGNSA. The ends were cut back, 5 bases at V and 3 bases at J, with 4 bases in the middle. CDR3 nucleotides: TGTGCCAGCAGCCTGTACACCGGGGAGCTGTTTTTT. Translating it yields CASSLYTGELFF.

The table lists this clonotype with many counts. The chain carries TRBV7-9 and TRBJ1-6, with a weak D call TRBD1 (5 bases). This CDR3 spans 14 amino acids. CDR1 and CDR2 (germline): SEHNR, FQNEAQ (reference sequence). V was cut by 0 bases and J by 8 bases, with 8 bases left in between. For the CDR3, the DNA is TGTGCCAGCAGCTTAGCCCCGGGGGATTCACCCCTCCACTTT. As protein: CASSLAPGDSPLHF. Using reference TRBV7-9 and TRBJ1-6 for the parts outside the CDR3, the full variable domain is DTGVSQNPRHKITKRGQNVTFRCDPISEHNRLYWYRQTLGQGPEFLTYFQNEAQLEKSRLLSDRFSAERPKGSFSTLEIQRTEQGDSAMYLCASSLAPGDSPLHFGNGTRLTVT.

This clonotype was detected a few times. V and J are TRBV2 and TRBJ2-3; D might be TRBD2 (6 bases). V was cut by 6 bases and J by 4 bases, with 20 bases left in between. The CDR3 length is 16 residues. Germline V gene data show CDR1 as SNHLY and CDR2 as FYNNEI. DNA for the CDR3: TGTGCCAGCAGGGGACTTACTATCGGGCGATCAGATACGCAGTATTTT. It codes for CASRGLTIGRSDTQYF.

In its sample, this clonotype was seen a few times. The V call is TRBV9, the J call TRBJ2-3, with a possible D match to TRBD2 (7 bases). CDR1 and CDR2 from the germline V gene are SGDLS and YYNGEE. V shed 3 bases and J shed 5 bases, with 22 bases lying between them. There are 17 residues in the CDR3. CDR3 in amino acids: CASSDLRGGGPGDTQYF. Written as DNA, the CDR3 is TGTGCCAGCAGCGATCTGCGGGGCGGGGGCCCAGGAGATACGCAGTATTTT.

This clonotype has a count of ten or more. This rearrangement joins TRBV29-1 to TRBJ2-5, with 7 bases aligning to TRBD1. V gave up 7 bases and J gave up 3 bases; unmatched junction bases: 8. CDR1 and CDR2 (germline): SQVTM, ANQGSEA. The length of the CDR3 is 13 residues. The CDR3 loop is CSERTGHKETQYF. In DNA, the CDR3 is TGCAGCGAGCGGACAGGCCACAAAGAGACCCAGTACTTC.

The table lists this clonotype with many counts. This chain connects TRBV7-7 to TRBJ2-5, with 11 nucleotides matching TRBD2. This CDR3 comprises 15 residues. V shed 4 bases and J 5 bases; nucleotides not matched to a gene: 6. Germline V gene data show CDR1 as SSHAT and CDR2 as FNYEAQ (reference sequence). Here the CDR3 reads CASSSLAGGPETQYF. The CDR3 DNA reads TGTGCCAGCAGCTCCCTAGCGGGGGGCCCGGAGACCCAGTACTTC.

In this sample, this clonotype is medium-sized. This chain connects TRBV6-2 or TRBV6-3 to TRBJ2-2, with a tentative D call TRBD1 (6 bases). Germline-derived CDR1 and CDR2 are MNHEY and SVGEGT. The V and J ends lost 4 bases and 6 bases respectively, with 9 bases between them. The length of the CDR3 is 13 residues. CDR3: CASSWTDSGELFF. CDR3 coding DNA: TGTGCCAGCAGTTGGACAGACTCCGGGGAGCTGTTTTTT.

This clonotype was detected only a few times. The chain is built from TRBV7-9 and TRBJ2-5; 10 nucleotides line up with TRBD2. The CDR3 has 15 residues. Trimming removed 8 bases from V and 0 bases from J; junction bases left unmatched: 6. Germline lookup yields CDR1 SEHNR and CDR2 FQNEAQ (reference sequence). The CDR3 protein is CASWLTSGYQETQYF. The CDR3 region has the DNA TGTGCCAGCTGGTTGACTAGCGGGTACCAAGAGACCCAGTACTTC.

This clonotype was recorded at least ten times. The genes are TRBV29-1 and TRBJ1-6; 8 nucleotides match TRBD1. V was pared by 7 bases and J by 7 bases, with 6 bases of the junction left unmatched. This CDR3 contains 13 residues. Germline V lookup: CDR1 SQVTM, CDR2 ANQGSEA. CDR3 sequence: CSARTGLNSPLHF. The CDR3 DNA reads as TGCAGCGCTAGGACAGGGCTAAATTCACCCCTCCACTTT.

This clonotype was counted many times. The rearrangement joins TRBV6-1 to TRBJ1-5; 11 bases are a match to TRBD1. Per germline, CDR1 MNHNS and CDR2 SASEGT. Germline trimming cut 5 bases from V and 1 base from J; bases unmatched to any gene: 10. This CDR3 has 18 amino acids. DNA for the CDR3: TGTGCCAGCAGTACCGGGACAGGGGGTTTAAGAAGCAATCAGCCCCAGCATTTT. Translated: CASSTGTGGLRSNQPQHF.

CDR3: CSARTGINQPQHF. CDR3 nucleotides: TGCAGTGCTAGAACCGGGATTAATCAGCCCCAGCATTTT. The chain is built from TRBV20-1 and TRBJ1-5; D uncertain. The length of the CDR3 is 13 residues. Trimming left V 2 bases short and J 4 bases short, with 9 bases between. CDR1 and CDR2 from the germline V gene are DFQATT and SNEGSKA (reference sequence).

This clonotype was observed at least ten times. The rearrangement links TRBV7-9 to TRBJ2-2, with no clear D. The CDR3 totals 14 residues. The germline gives CDR1 SEHNR, CDR2 FQNEAQ (reference sequence). With 5 bases removed from V and 0 bases from J, the gap between germline ends came to 7 bases. CDR3 region: CASSPDTNTGELFF. CDR3 in DNA: TGTGCCAGCAGCCCTGATACGAACACCGGGGAGCTGTTTTTT.

This clonotype came up many times. The chain is built from TRBV18 and TRBJ1-3; 7 bases align to TRBD1. The V gene end was trimmed by 4 bases and the J gene end by 0 bases; junction bases not matched to a gene: 15. The germline V gene has CDR1 KGHSH and CDR2 LQKENI. This CDR3 region has 19 residues. CDR3 sequence (DNA): TGTGCCAGCTCACTCCGGGACAGTTATTACCAAAGCTCTGGAAACACCATATATTTT. This gives the protein CASSLRDSYYQSSGNTIYF.